This is a list of T cell receptor beta chains from one sample in a study of blood T cell repertoires in COVID-19. Produced via immunoSEQ multiplex PCR; TCRdb's table is partial and in-frame only. The sample lists 75,000 to 80,000 clones; about 85% were seen once. Sequenced material: peripheral blood. The receptors originated from a human donor in a cohort sampled during active COVID-19. Each CDR3 is given with its conserved first and last residue. The order of the fields is V gene, clone size, J gene, D gene, CDR3 protein, CDR3 DNA. D genes are given only for firm matches. The listing skips clone size in some rows; elsewhere it reads once, few, many or a size class.

v_gene: TRBV11-3
abundance: few
j_gene: TRBJ2-2
d_gene: .
CDR3aa: CASSHRNTGELFF
CDR3nt: TGTGCCAGCAGCCACAGGAACACCGGGGAGCTGTTTTTT

v_gene: TRBV25-1
abundance: .
j_gene: TRBJ2-2
d_gene: .
CDR3aa: CASSDGGRTTGELFF
CDR3nt: TGTGCCAGCAGTGACGGGGGGCGCACCACCGGGGAGCTGTTTTTT

v_gene: TRBV9
abundance: .
j_gene: TRBJ2-1
d_gene: TRBD2
CDR3aa: CASSFGLARGNEQFF
CDR3nt: TGTGCCAGCAGCTTTGGACTAGCAAGGGGCAATGAGCAGTTCTTC

v_gene: TRBV1
abundance: .
j_gene: TRBJ1-2
d_gene: .
CDR3aa: CTSSQDKADRESGGYTF
CDR3nt: TGCACCAGCAGCCAAGATAAGGCGGACAGGGAGTCTGGTGGCTACACCTTC

v_gene: TRBV10-3
abundance: .
j_gene: TRBJ1-2
d_gene: .
CDR3aa: CAISESGVGGYTF
CDR3nt: TGTGCCATCAGTGAGTCGGGAGTGGGCGGCTACACCTTC

v_gene: TRBV19
abundance: few
j_gene: TRBJ1-1
d_gene: .
CDR3aa: CASSSGDLRQKAFF
CDR3nt: TGTGCCAGTAGTAGCGGGGACCTTAGGCAAAAAGCTTTCTTT

v_gene: TRBV7-8
abundance: once
j_gene: TRBJ1-1
d_gene: TRBD1
CDR3aa: CASSLLRPGTGSRLPEAFF
CDR3nt: TGTGCCAGCAGCCTCCTACGTCCCGGGACAGGGTCTCGTTTGCCTGAAGCTTTCTTT

v_gene: TRBV5-1
abundance: .
j_gene: TRBJ1-5
d_gene: .
CDR3aa: CASSPGVGNQPQHF
CDR3nt: TGCGCCAGCAGCCCGGGAGTCGGCAATCAGCCCCAGCATTTT

v_gene: TRBV5-1
abundance: .
j_gene: TRBJ2-2
d_gene: TRBD1
CDR3aa: CASSLVDRGNFGELFF
CDR3nt: TGCGCCAGCAGCTTGGTAGACAGGGGTAACTTCGGGGAGCTGTTTTTT

v_gene: TRBV6-5
abundance: .
j_gene: TRBJ2-7
d_gene: TRBD2
CDR3aa: CASDTASGGAYEQYF
CDR3nt: TGTGCCAGCGATACGGCTAGCGGGGGGGCCTACGAGCAGTACTTC

v_gene: TRBV5-1
abundance: .
j_gene: TRBJ2-1
d_gene: .
CDR3aa: CASSLRQADNEQFF
CDR3nt: TGCGCCAGCAGCCTTAGACAGGCGGACAATGAGCAGTTCTTC

v_gene: TRBV18
abundance: .
j_gene: TRBJ1-3
d_gene: TRBD1
CDR3aa: CASSPALLDRVVSGNTIYF
CDR3nt: TGTGCCAGCTCACCAGCTCTCCTGGACAGGGTAGTCTCTGGAAACACCATATATTTT

v_gene: TRBV5-4
abundance: .
j_gene: TRBJ2-1
d_gene: TRBD2
CDR3aa: CASSLASGGDFNEQFF
CDR3nt: TGTGCCAGCAGCTTGGCTTCCGGGGGGGATTTCAATGAGCAGTTCTTC

v_gene: TRBV4-1
abundance: .
j_gene: TRBJ2-5
d_gene: .
CDR3aa: CASSQDSGRETQYF
CDR3nt: TGCGCCAGCAGCCAAGATTCAGGGCGAGAGACCCAGTACTTC

v_gene: TRBV29-1
abundance: .
j_gene: TRBJ1-1
d_gene: TRBD1
CDR3aa: CSVEGQGETEAFF
CDR3nt: TGCAGCGTTGAAGGACAGGGTGAGACTGAAGCTTTCTTT

v_gene: TRBV6-1
abundance: .
j_gene: TRBJ1-2
d_gene: .
CDR3aa: CASSEAHGYYGYTF
CDR3nt: TGTGCCAGCAGTGAAGCACACGGGTATTATGGCTACACCTTC

v_gene: TRBV7-3
abundance: .
j_gene: TRBJ2-1
d_gene: .
CDR3aa: CASSLGSGDEQFF
CDR3nt: TGTGCCAGCAGCTTGGGGTCCGGGGATGAGCAGTTCTTC

v_gene: TRBV19
abundance: .
j_gene: TRBJ1-3
d_gene: .
CDR3aa: CASSTTGDSGNTIYF
CDR3nt: TGTGCCAGTAGTACGACAGGTGACTCTGGAAACACCATATATTTT

v_gene: TRBV5-1
abundance: .
j_gene: TRBJ2-5
d_gene: TRBD1
CDR3aa: CASSRTGDYQETQYF
CDR3nt: TGCGCCAGCAGCCGGACAGGGGATTACCAAGAGACCCAGTACTTC

v_gene: TRBV28
abundance: .
j_gene: TRBJ1-4
d_gene: .
CDR3aa: CASSVPHRRRNEKLFF
CDR3nt: TGTGCCAGCAGTGTACCTCACAGGAGAAGGAATGAAAAACTGTTTTTT